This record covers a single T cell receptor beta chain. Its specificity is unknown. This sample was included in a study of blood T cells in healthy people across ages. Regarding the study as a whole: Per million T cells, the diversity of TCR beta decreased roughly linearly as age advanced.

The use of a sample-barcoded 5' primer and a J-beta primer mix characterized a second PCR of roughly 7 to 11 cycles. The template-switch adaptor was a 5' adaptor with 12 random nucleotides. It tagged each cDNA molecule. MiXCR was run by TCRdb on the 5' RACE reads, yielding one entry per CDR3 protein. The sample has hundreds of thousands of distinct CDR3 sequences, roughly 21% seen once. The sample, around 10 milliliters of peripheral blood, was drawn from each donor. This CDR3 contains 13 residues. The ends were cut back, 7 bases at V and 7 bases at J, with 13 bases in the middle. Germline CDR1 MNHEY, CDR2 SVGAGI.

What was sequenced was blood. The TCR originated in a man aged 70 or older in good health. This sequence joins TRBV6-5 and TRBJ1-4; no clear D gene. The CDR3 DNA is TGTGCCAGCAAATTGGGAAGGGCTGAAAAACTGTTTTTT. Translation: CASKLGRAEKLFF.